The rows below give T cell receptor beta chains drawn from one sample of a study of T cell responses to AZD1222 COVID-19 vaccine. TCRdb's copy holds only in-frame clones and misses some; the assay was immunoSEQ multiplex PCR. The sample shows around 120,000 clones, around nine tenths of them seen only once. This specimen was peripheral blood, taken 28 days after the second AZD1222 dose. Every receptor here comes from an adult who received the AZD1222 COVID-19 vaccine. Each CDR3 is given with its conserved first and last residue. The D gene is left open where the match is weak. Rows may omit the clone size; those that give it use once, few, many or a size class.

v_gene: TRBV9; d_gene: TRBD2; j_gene: TRBJ2-7; abundance: -; CDR3nt: TGTGCCAGCAGCTTAATAACCAGCGGGATCATGACCGTCGAGCAGTACTTC; CDR3aa: CASSLITSGIMTVEQYF
v_gene: TRBV27; d_gene: TRBD1; j_gene: TRBJ2-1; abundance: -; CDR3nt: TGTGCCAGCACTTACAAGACAGGGGGCGCTTATCATGAGCAGTTCTTC; CDR3aa: CASTYKTGGAYHEQFF
v_gene: TRBV7-5; d_gene: -; j_gene: TRBJ1-6; abundance: -; CDR3nt: TGTGTCAGAAGCTTAGATCTCGGCTCGTATTCACCCCTCCACTTT; CDR3aa: CVRSLDLGSYSPLHF
v_gene: TRBV19; d_gene: TRBD1; j_gene: TRBJ2-3; abundance: -; CDR3nt: TGTGCCAGTATTTCCCTCGTGCCTTTAACAGGGGGTGATACGCAGTATTTT; CDR3aa: CASISLVPLTGGDTQYF
v_gene: TRBV7-2; d_gene: -; j_gene: TRBJ1-1; abundance: -; CDR3nt: TGTGCCAGCAGCTTTTTTGAGTGGGACACTGAAGCTTTCTTT; CDR3aa: CASSFFEWDTEAFF
v_gene: TRBV11-3; d_gene: -; j_gene: TRBJ1-6; abundance: -; CDR3nt: TGTGCCAGCAGCTGCCTCAGGTCCAGCTCCTATAATTCACCCCTCCACTTT; CDR3aa: CASSCLRSSSYNSPLHF
v_gene: TRBV29-1; d_gene: TRBD1; j_gene: TRBJ2-1; abundance: -; CDR3nt: TGCAGCGTTCCAGACAGGGGGCGCGGGAATGAGCAGTTCTTC; CDR3aa: CSVPDRGRGNEQFF
v_gene: TRBV10-1; d_gene: -; j_gene: TRBJ2-1; abundance: -; CDR3nt: TGCGCCAGCAGTGAAATTACAGGGTTCGGAGACAATGAGCAGTTCTTC; CDR3aa: CASSEITGFGDNEQFF
v_gene: TRBV5-1; d_gene: -; j_gene: TRBJ1-4; abundance: -; CDR3nt: TGCGCCAGCAGCTCCGGATACAATTATGCTAATGAAAAACTGTTTTTT; CDR3aa: CASSSGYNYANEKLFF
v_gene: TRBV7-8; d_gene: -; j_gene: TRBJ2-1; abundance: -; CDR3nt: TGTGCCAGCAGCTTAGTTCGCCTTTTCTCCTACAATGAGCAGTTCTTC; CDR3aa: CASSLVRLFSYNEQFF
v_gene: TRBV6-5; d_gene: TRBD2; j_gene: TRBJ2-7; abundance: -; CDR3nt: TGTGCCAGCAGTCTTCGAGCGGGAGGTGGGTACGAGCAGTACTTC; CDR3aa: CASSLRAGGGYEQYF
v_gene: TRBV9; d_gene: -; j_gene: TRBJ1-5; abundance: once; CDR3nt: TGTGCCAGCAGCGCGACCTCTGGAATAGATAGCAATCAGCCCCAGCATTTT; CDR3aa: CASSATSGIDSNQPQHF
v_gene: TRBV28; d_gene: -; j_gene: TRBJ2-6; abundance: once; CDR3nt: TGTGCCAGCAGTTCCCCTAATCTGTCTGGGGCCAACGTCCTGACTTTC; CDR3aa: CASSSPNLSGANVLTF
v_gene: TRBV5-4; d_gene: TRBD1; j_gene: TRBJ1-3; abundance: once; CDR3nt: TGTGCCAGCAGCCGGGACCAGGGGGTCGGAAACACCATATATTTT; CDR3aa: CASSRDQGVGNTIYF
v_gene: TRBV4-1; d_gene: -; j_gene: TRBJ2-1; abundance: -; CDR3nt: TGCGCCAGCAGCCACAAACGGGGTTTCTACAATGAGCAGTTCTTC; CDR3aa: CASSHKRGFYNEQFF
v_gene: TRBV7-9; d_gene: -; j_gene: TRBJ2-1; abundance: -; CDR3nt: TGTGCCAGCCTGGAGGTGCCTAATGAGCAGTTCTTC; CDR3aa: CASLEVPNEQFF
v_gene: TRBV19; d_gene: -; j_gene: TRBJ2-5; abundance: once; CDR3nt: TGTGCCAGTAGTATGTCAGTAGGCCAAGAGACCCAGTACTTC; CDR3aa: CASSMSVGQETQYF
v_gene: TRBV11-2; d_gene: TRBD1; j_gene: TRBJ1-4; abundance: -; CDR3nt: TGTGCCAGCAGCCTGGACAGGAAAAATGAAAAACTGTTTTTT; CDR3aa: CASSLDRKNEKLFF
v_gene: TRBV9; d_gene: -; j_gene: TRBJ1-2; abundance: -; CDR3nt: TGTGCCAGCAGCGTAGACCTCGGGGGCTACACCTTC; CDR3aa: CASSVDLGGYTF
v_gene: TRBV3-1/TRBV3-2; d_gene: -; j_gene: TRBJ1-3; abundance: once; CDR3nt: TGTGCCAGCAGCGACCCCGGGACACTAATTGGAAACACCATATATTTT; CDR3aa: CASSDPGTLIGNTIYF
v_gene: TRBV12-3/TRBV12-4; d_gene: -; j_gene: TRBJ2-1; abundance: -; CDR3nt: TGTGCCAGCAGTTTTAGTGGGGAGCAGTTCTTC; CDR3aa: CASSFSGEQFF
v_gene: TRBV28; d_gene: -; j_gene: TRBJ1-6; abundance: -; CDR3nt: TGTGCCAGCAGTTCCCCGGGGTGGGATTCACCCCTCCACTTT; CDR3aa: CASSSPGWDSPLHF
v_gene: TRBV7-8; d_gene: -; j_gene: TRBJ1-4; abundance: -; CDR3nt: TGTGCCAGCAGCTTAGAGTCATCCCCGTCTAATGAAAAACTGTTTTTT; CDR3aa: CASSLESSPSNEKLFF
v_gene: TRBV12-3/TRBV12-4; d_gene: TRBD1; j_gene: TRBJ2-7; abundance: -; CDR3nt: TGTGCCAGCAGTTCGACAGGGGTCGAGCAGTACTTC; CDR3aa: CASSSTGVEQYF
v_gene: TRBV9; d_gene: TRBD2; j_gene: TRBJ2-2; abundance: once; CDR3nt: TGTGCCAGCAGCGACTCGACTAGCGGGAGACCCACCGGGGAGCTGTTTTTT; CDR3aa: CASSDSTSGRPTGELFF
v_gene: TRBV6-5; d_gene: TRBD1; j_gene: TRBJ1-2; abundance: -; CDR3nt: TGTGCCAGGCAGGGGGCGGGTGGCTACACCTTC; CDR3aa: CARQGAGGYTF
v_gene: TRBV18; d_gene: -; j_gene: TRBJ1-3; abundance: -; CDR3nt: TGTGCCAGCTCAGAAACCGCCACAACAGGGTACTCTGGAAACACCATATATTTT; CDR3aa: CASSETATTGYSGNTIYF
v_gene: TRBV18; d_gene: TRBD1; j_gene: TRBJ2-3; abundance: -; CDR3nt: TGTGCCAGCTCGCTGGGACAGGGGTCAGATACGCAGTATTTT; CDR3aa: CASSLGQGSDTQYF
v_gene: TRBV18; d_gene: -; j_gene: TRBJ2-3; abundance: -; CDR3nt: TGTGCCAGCTCACCAATGAGCACAGATACGCAGTATTTT; CDR3aa: CASSPMSTDTQYF
v_gene: TRBV9; d_gene: TRBD2; j_gene: TRBJ2-3; abundance: -; CDR3nt: TGTGCCAGCAGCCTAGCGGGAGCCTCAGATACGCAGTATTTT; CDR3aa: CASSLAGASDTQYF
v_gene: TRBV13; d_gene: TRBD1; j_gene: TRBJ1-2; abundance: few; CDR3nt: TGTGCCAGCAGAGGGACAGAACCTAACTATGGCTACACCTTC; CDR3aa: CASRGTEPNYGYTF
v_gene: TRBV2; d_gene: TRBD1; j_gene: TRBJ2-1; abundance: -; CDR3nt: TGTGCCAGCAGTAAGCGGACAGGGCAGTTCTTC; CDR3aa: CASSKRTGQFF
v_gene: TRBV4-2; d_gene: TRBD2; j_gene: TRBJ2-1; abundance: -; CDR3nt: TGTGCCAGCAGCCAAGATCTGGGAGCGGGAGGGGGCAATGAGCAGTTCTTC; CDR3aa: CASSQDLGAGGGNEQFF
v_gene: TRBV9; d_gene: -; j_gene: TRBJ1-5; abundance: -; CDR3nt: TGTGCCAGCAGCGTCGGCGGAGCCTCGAATCAGCCCCAGCATTTT; CDR3aa: CASSVGGASNQPQHF
v_gene: TRBV5-1; d_gene: -; j_gene: TRBJ2-6; abundance: -; CDR3nt: TGCGCCAGCAGCTTGTTTGGGGGGCAGACAGTTGGCTCTGGGGCCAACGTCCTGACTTTC; CDR3aa: CASSLFGGQTVGSGANVLTF
v_gene: TRBV6-5; d_gene: -; j_gene: TRBJ1-5; abundance: once; CDR3nt: TGTGCCAGCAGTCACGGGGGGATCAACAATCAGCCCCAGCATTTT; CDR3aa: CASSHGGINNQPQHF
v_gene: TRBV18; d_gene: -; j_gene: TRBJ2-5; abundance: -; CDR3nt: TGTGCCAGCTCACCACTGGCCAGCGCCGACAAAGAGACCCAGTACTTC; CDR3aa: CASSPLASADKETQYF
v_gene: TRBV25-1; d_gene: TRBD2; j_gene: TRBJ2-7; abundance: -; CDR3nt: TGTGCCAGCAGCCGGGGGGGACTAGCTGCCTCCTACGAGCAGTACTTC; CDR3aa: CASSRGGLAASYEQYF
v_gene: TRBV28; d_gene: -; j_gene: TRBJ2-5; abundance: few; CDR3nt: TGTGCCAGCAGTCACCGACAGGCCACCTCCCAAGAGACCCAGTACTTC; CDR3aa: CASSHRQATSQETQYF
v_gene: TRBV7-3; d_gene: -; j_gene: TRBJ1-4; abundance: -; CDR3nt: TGTGCCAGCAGCCCCATCGAGGGATTCAGGGACCGGGGAAAACTGTTTTTT; CDR3aa: CASSPIEGFRDRGKLFF
v_gene: TRBV5-1; d_gene: -; j_gene: TRBJ2-5; abundance: -; CDR3nt: TGCGCCAGCAGCTTCGGGACGGGGAACCAAGAGACCCAGTACTTC; CDR3aa: CASSFGTGNQETQYF
v_gene: TRBV7-6; d_gene: -; j_gene: TRBJ1-2; abundance: -; CDR3nt: TGTGCCAGCAGCCTCGACGGGTCTTCATATGGCTACACCTTC; CDR3aa: CASSLDGSSYGYTF
v_gene: TRBV11-2; d_gene: -; j_gene: TRBJ1-2; abundance: once; CDR3nt: TGTGCCAGCAGCTTAGAGGTTCAGGGTGGCTACACCTTC; CDR3aa: CASSLEVQGGYTF
v_gene: TRBV9; d_gene: TRBD2; j_gene: TRBJ2-7; abundance: -; CDR3nt: TGTGCCAGCAGCCCCCGGACTAGCGGTGGCGAGCAGTACTTC; CDR3aa: CASSPRTSGGEQYF
v_gene: TRBV5-4; d_gene: -; j_gene: TRBJ1-1; abundance: once; CDR3nt: TGTGCCAGCAGCCTGGACAGTAACTACATGAACACTGAAGCTTTCTTT; CDR3aa: CASSLDSNYMNTEAFF
v_gene: TRBV5-1; d_gene: TRBD2; j_gene: TRBJ2-7; abundance: once; CDR3nt: TGCGCCAGCAGCGCCACTAGCGGGGCCTACGAGCAGTACTTC; CDR3aa: CASSATSGAYEQYF
v_gene: TRBV4-1; d_gene: TRBD1; j_gene: TRBJ1-5; abundance: -; CDR3nt: TGCGCCAGCAGCCTCGCGACAGGGATAAATCAGCCCCAGCATTTT; CDR3aa: CASSLATGINQPQHF
v_gene: TRBV19; d_gene: -; j_gene: TRBJ2-7; abundance: -; CDR3nt: TGTGCCAGTAGTGAATGGACAGAAACAACCTACGAGCAGTACTTC; CDR3aa: CASSEWTETTYEQYF
v_gene: TRBV6-5; d_gene: -; j_gene: TRBJ1-2; abundance: -; CDR3nt: TGTGCCAGCAGTTTCGAGCCACAGGTCTATGGCTACACCTTC; CDR3aa: CASSFEPQVYGYTF